The text below deals with one T cell receptor (beta chain). Its antigen is unknown. This specimen belongs to a study of cytomegalovirus exposure and HLA in healthy donors. The study, taken as a whole, reports: Rarity marked most TCR sequences, yet some public TCRs occurred in many donors.

The germline V and J ends were trimmed by 0 bases and 0 bases, with 8 bases remaining between them. The CDR3 contains 16 residues. The germline V gene encodes CDR1 LGHNA and CDR2 YNFKEQ. Data came from immunoSEQ multiplex PCR; TCRdb stores just in-frame clones and leaves some out. The sample has 160,000 or so clones, more than 75% seen once. The J gene is TRBJ1-4, the V gene TRBV4-2; D might be TRBD1 (6 bases). The sample comprised PBMCs. This receptor was identified in a man aged 18 to 29 in good health and CMV-seronegative. As DNA, the CDR3 is TGTGCCAGCAGCCAAGATCCAGGGGCAACTAATGAAAAACTGTTTTTT. Encoded protein: CASSQDPGATNEKLFF.